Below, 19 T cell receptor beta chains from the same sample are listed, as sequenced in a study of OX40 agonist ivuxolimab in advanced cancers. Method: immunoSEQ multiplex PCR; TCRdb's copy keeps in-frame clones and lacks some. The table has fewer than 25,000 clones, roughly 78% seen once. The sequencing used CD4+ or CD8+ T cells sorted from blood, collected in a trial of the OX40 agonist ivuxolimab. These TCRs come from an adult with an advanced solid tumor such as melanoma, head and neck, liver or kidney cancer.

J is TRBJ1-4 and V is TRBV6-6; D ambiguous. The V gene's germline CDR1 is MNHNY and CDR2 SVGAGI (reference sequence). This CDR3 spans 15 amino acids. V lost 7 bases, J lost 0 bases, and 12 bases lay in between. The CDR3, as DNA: TGTGCCAGCACACTTGGGCAGACAACTAATGAAAAACTGTTTTTT. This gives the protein CASTLGQTTNEKLFF.

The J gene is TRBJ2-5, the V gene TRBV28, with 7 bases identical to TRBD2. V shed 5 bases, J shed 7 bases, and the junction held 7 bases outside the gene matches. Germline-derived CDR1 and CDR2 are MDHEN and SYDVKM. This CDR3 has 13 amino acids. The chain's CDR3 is CASSGGGLGTQYF. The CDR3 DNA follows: TGTGCCAGCAGTGGGGGGGGGTTAGGGACCCAGTACTTC.

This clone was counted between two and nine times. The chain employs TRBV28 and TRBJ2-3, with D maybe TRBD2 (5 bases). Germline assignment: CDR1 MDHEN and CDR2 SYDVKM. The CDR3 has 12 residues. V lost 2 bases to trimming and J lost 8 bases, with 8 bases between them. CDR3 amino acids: CASSLEGSTQYF. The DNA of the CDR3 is TGTGCCAGCAGTTTAGAGGGTAGTACGCAGTATTTT.

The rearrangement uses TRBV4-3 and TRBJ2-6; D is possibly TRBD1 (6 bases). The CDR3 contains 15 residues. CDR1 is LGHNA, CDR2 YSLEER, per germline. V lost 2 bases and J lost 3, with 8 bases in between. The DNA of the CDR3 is TGCGCCAGCAGCCAACTAGGGGGTGGGGCCAACGTCCTGACTTTC. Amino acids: CASSQLGGGANVLTF.

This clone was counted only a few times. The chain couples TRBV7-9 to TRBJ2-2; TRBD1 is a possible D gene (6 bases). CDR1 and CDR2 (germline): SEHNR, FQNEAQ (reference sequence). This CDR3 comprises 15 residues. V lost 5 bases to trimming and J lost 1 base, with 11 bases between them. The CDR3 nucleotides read TGTGCCAGCAGCCCCCGGACAGAGAACACCGGGGAGCTGTTTTTT. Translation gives CASSPRTENTGELFF.

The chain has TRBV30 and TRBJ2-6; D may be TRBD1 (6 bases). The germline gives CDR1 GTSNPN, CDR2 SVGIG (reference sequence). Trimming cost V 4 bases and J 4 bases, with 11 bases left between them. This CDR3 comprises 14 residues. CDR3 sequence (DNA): TGTGCCTGGACCACAGGGTTCGGGGCCAACGTCCTGACTTTC. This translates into CAWTTGFGANVLTF.

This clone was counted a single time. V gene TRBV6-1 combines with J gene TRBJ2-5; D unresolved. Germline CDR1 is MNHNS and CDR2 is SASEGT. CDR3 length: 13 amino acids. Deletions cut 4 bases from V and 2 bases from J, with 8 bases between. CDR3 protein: CASSGVLQETQYF. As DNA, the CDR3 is TGTGCCAGCAGTGGTGTGCTTCAAGAGACCCAGTACTTC.

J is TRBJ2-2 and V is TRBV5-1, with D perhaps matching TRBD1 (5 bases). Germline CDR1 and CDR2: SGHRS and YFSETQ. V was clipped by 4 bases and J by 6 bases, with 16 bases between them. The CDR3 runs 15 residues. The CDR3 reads CASSLGFGASGELFF. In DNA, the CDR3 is TGCGCCAGCAGCCTGGGATTTGGGGCGTCCGGGGAGCTGTTTTTT.

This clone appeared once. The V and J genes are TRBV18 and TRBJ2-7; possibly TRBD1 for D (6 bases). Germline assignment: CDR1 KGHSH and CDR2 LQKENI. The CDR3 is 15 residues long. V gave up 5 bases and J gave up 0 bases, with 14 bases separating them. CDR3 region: CASSNLQGSSYEQYF. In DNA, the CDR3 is TGTGCCAGCTCAAACCTACAGGGAAGCTCCTACGAGCAGTACTTC. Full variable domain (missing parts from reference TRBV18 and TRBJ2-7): NAGVMQNPRHLVRRRGQEARLRCSPMKGHSHVYWYRQLPEEGLKFMVYLQKENIIDESGMPKERFSAEFPKEGPSILRIQQVVRGDSAAYFCASSNLQGSSYEQYFGPGTRLTVT.

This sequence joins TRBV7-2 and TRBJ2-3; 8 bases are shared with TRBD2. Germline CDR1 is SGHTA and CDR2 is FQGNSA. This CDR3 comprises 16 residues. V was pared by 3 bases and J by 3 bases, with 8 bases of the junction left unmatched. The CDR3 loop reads CASSLAGGFRTDTQYF. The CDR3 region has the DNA TGTGCCAGCAGCTTGGCGGGAGGCTTCAGGACAGATACGCAGTATTTT.

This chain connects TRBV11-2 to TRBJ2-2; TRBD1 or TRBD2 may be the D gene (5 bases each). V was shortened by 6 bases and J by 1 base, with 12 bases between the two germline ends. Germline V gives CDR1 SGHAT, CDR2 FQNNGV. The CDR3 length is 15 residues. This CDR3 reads CASRRDPGNTGELFF. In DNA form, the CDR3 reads TGTGCCAGCAGACGGGACCCCGGGAACACCGGGGAGCTGTTTTTT.

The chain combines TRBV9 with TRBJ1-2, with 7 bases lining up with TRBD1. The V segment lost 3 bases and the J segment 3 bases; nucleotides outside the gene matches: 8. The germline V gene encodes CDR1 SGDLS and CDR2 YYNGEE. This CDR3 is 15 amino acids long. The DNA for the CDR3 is TGTGCCAGCAGCGCCACCCGACAGGGTTACTATGGCTACACCTTC. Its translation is CASSATRQGYYGYTF.

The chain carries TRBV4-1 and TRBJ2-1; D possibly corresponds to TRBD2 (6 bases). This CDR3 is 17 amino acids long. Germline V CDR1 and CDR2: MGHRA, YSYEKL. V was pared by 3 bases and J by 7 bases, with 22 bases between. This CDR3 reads CASSQGNGDFYVNEQFF. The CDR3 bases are TGCGCCAGCAGCCAGGGAAACGGGGACTTTTACGTTAATGAGCAGTTCTTC.

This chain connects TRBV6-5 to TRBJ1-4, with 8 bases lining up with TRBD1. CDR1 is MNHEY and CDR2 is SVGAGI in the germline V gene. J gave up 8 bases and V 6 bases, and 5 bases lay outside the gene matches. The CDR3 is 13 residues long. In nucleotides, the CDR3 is TGTGCCAGCAGCCGACAGGGGCGGGAAAAACTGTTTTTT. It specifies CASSRQGREKLFF.

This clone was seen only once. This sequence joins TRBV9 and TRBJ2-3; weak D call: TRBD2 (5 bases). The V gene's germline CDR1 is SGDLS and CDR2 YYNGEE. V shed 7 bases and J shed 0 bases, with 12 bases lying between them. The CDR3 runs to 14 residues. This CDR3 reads CASESDSSTDTQYF. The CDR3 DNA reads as TGTGCCAGCGAATCGGACTCTAGCACAGATACGCAGTATTTT.

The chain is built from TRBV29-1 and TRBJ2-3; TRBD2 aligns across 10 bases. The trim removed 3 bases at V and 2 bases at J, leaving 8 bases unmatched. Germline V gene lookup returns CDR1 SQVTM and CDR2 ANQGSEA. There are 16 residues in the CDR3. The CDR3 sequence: CSVDAILAGITDTQYF. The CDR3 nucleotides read TGCAGCGTTGACGCAATACTAGCGGGGATCACAGATACGCAGTATTTT.

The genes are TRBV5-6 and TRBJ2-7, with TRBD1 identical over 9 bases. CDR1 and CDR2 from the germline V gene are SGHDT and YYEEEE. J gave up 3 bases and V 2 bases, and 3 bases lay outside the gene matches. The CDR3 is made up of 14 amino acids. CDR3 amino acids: CASSFGQGRYEQYF. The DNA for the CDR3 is TGTGCCAGCAGCTTCGGACAGGGGCGCTACGAGCAGTACTTC.

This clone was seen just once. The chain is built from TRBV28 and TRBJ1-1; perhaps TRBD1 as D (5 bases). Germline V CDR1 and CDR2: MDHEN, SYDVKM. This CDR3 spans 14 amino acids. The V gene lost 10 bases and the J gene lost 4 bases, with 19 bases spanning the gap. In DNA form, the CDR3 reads TGTGCCACCCGACAAGGGGTTTGGAGCACTGAAGCTTTCTTT. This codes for CATRQGVWSTEAFF.

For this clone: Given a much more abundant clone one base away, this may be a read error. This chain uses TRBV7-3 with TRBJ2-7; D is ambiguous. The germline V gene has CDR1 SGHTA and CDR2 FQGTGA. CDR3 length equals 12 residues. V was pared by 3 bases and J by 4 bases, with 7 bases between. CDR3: CASSLPGYEQYF. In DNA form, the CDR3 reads TGTGCCAGCAGCTTGCCCGGGTACGAGCAGTACTTC.